These 8 T cell receptor beta chains were sequenced from one sample in a study of blood T cell repertoires in COVID-19. Sequenced by immunoSEQ multiplex PCR; TCRdb stores in-frame clones only, minus some. The data hold 40,000 to 55,000 clones, with 70% to 80% observed a single time. Sequences were obtained from peripheral blood. Every receptor here comes from an older man with acute or convalescent COVID-19.

The rearrangement joins TRBV7-9 to TRBJ2-7; 9 bases match TRBD2. Losses at the gene ends were 7 bases for V and 4 bases for J; bases not matched to a gene: 8. There are 14 residues in the CDR3. Germline V gene lookup returns CDR1 SEHNR and CDR2 FQNEAQ (reference sequence). CDR3 coding DNA: TGTGCCAGCACCCAAGAGCTAGCGGGGTACGAGCAGTACTTC. Its translation: CASTQELAGYEQYF.

The chain couples TRBV4-3 to TRBJ1-2, with 7 bases fitting TRBD1. Germline trimming cut 4 bases from V and 3 bases from J; bases unmatched to any gene: 8. CDR1 is LGHNA, CDR2 YSLEER, per germline. CDR3 length equals 15 residues. The CDR3 region has the DNA TGCGCCAGCAGCCCACACGTCACAGGGGACTATGGCTACACCTTC. Protein product: CASSPHVTGDYGYTF.

CDR3 sequence: CSVGGRGMNTEAFF. CDR3 DNA sequence: TGCAGCGTTGGAGGCAGGGGCATGAACACTGAAGCTTTCTTT. The gene calls are TRBV29-1 and TRBJ1-1; tentative D call: TRBD1 (6 bases). The germline V gene has CDR1 SQVTM and CDR2 ANQGSEA. V lost 4 bases and J 0 bases, leaving 12 bases between the germline ends. The CDR3 contains 14 residues.

The genes are TRBV2 and TRBJ1-2; 8 bases map to TRBD1. The CDR3 extends over 14 amino acids. Unmatched junction bases numbered 7, after V lost 6 bases and J lost 4 bases. Germline V gives CDR1 SNHLY, CDR2 FYNNEI. CDR3 sequence: CASRGDRKGYGYTF. The CDR3 nucleotides are TGTGCCAGCAGGGGGGACAGGAAAGGCTATGGCTACACCTTC.

This chain links TRBV12-3 or TRBV12-4 with TRBJ1-2, with TRBD1 as a possible D gene (6 bases). This CDR3 region has 13 residues. V was trimmed by 6 bases and J by 5 bases, leaving 13 bases between them. DNA of the CDR3: TGTGCCAGCAGCCCAGGGGCCGGGTATGGCTACACCTTC. It translates to CASSPGAGYGYTF.

The chain couples TRBV7-2 to TRBJ2-5, with a weak D call TRBD2 (7 bases). V was clipped by 0 bases and J by 1 base, with 18 bases between them. The CDR3 has 18 amino acids. Germline CDR1 and CDR2: SGHTA and FQGNSA. This chain's CDR3 is CASSLARGGGGLQETQYF. The CDR3 bases are TGTGCCAGCAGCTTAGCGCGTGGGGGCGGGGGCCTCCAAGAGACCCAGTACTTC.

The chain couples TRBV19 to TRBJ1-2; D gene uncertain. The CDR3 has 15 amino acids. The germline V and J ends were trimmed by 4 bases and 5 bases, with 17 bases remaining between them. Germline V gene sequence: CDR1 LNHDA, CDR2 SQIVND (reference sequence). DNA for the CDR3: TGTGCCAGTAGTAGGAGGATTACGAACATGTATGGCTACACCTTC. Encoded protein: CASSRRITNMYGYTF.

The rearrangement links TRBV3-1 (or the pseudogene TRBV3-2) to TRBJ2-3; weak D call: TRBD2 (7 bases). Trimming shortened V by 1 base and J by 4 bases, and 15 bases separated the two germline ends. The CDR3 runs to 16 residues. Germline assignment: CDR1 LGHDT and CDR2 YNNKEL (reference sequence). CDR3 sequence (DNA): TGTGCCAGCAGCCAAGGAACGGGGGGCAAATCAGATACGCAGTATTTT. Translating gives CASSQGTGGKSDTQYF.